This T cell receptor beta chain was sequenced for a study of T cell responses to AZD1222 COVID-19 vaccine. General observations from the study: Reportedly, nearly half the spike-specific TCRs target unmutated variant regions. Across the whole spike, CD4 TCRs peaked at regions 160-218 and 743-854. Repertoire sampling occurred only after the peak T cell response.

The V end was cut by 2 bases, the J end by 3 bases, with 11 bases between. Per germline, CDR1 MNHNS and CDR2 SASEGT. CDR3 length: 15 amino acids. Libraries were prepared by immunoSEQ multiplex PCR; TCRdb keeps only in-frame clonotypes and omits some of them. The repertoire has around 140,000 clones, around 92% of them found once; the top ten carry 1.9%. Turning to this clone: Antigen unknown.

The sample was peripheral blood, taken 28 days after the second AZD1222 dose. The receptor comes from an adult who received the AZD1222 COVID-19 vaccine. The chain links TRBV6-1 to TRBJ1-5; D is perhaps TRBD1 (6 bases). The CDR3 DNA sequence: TGTGCCAGCAGTGAAAGGACAGCCTCCAATCAGCCCCAGCATTTT. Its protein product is CASSERTASNQPQHF.